These 4 T cell receptor beta chains came from one sample sequenced in a study of T cell responses to AZD1222 COVID-19 vaccine. Here immunoSEQ multiplex PCR was the method, and the copy in TCRdb shows in-frame clones only, minus some. This sample carries about 120,000 clones, roughly 86% of them seen once, and the ten largest clones take around 2.9%. The sequenced sample was peripheral blood, obtained 28 days after the second AZD1222 dose. Receptor source: an adult who received the AZD1222 COVID-19 vaccine.

The chain carries TRBV25-1 and TRBJ1-1; possible D gene TRBD1, 6 bases. This CDR3 is built from 14 residues. Per germline, CDR1 MGHDK and CDR2 SYGVNS. Trimming stripped 6 bases from V and 2 bases from J, with 13 bases between. CDR3 in amino acids: CASRLTRGNTEAFF. Here the CDR3 DNA reads TGTGCCAGCAGGCTCACCAGGGGTAACACTGAAGCTTTCTTT. The whole variable domain, remainder taken from reference TRBV25-1 and TRBJ1-1, is EADIYQTPRYLVIGTGKKITLECSQTMGHDKMYWYQQDPGMELHLIHYSYGVNSTEKGDLSSESTVSRIRTEHFPLTLESARPSHTSQYLCASRLTRGNTEAFFGQGTRLTVV.

The chain employs TRBV11-2 and TRBJ2-1; TRBD1 is a possible D gene (6 bases). This CDR3 is 15 amino acids long. The ends were cut back, 4 bases at V and 3 bases at J, with 13 bases in the middle. The V gene's germline CDR1 is SGHAT and CDR2 FQNNGV. CDR3 region: CASSSGVADYNEQFF. DNA of the CDR3: TGTGCCAGCAGCTCAGGGGTGGCAGACTACAATGAGCAGTTCTTC.

The DNA of the CDR3 is TGTGCCAGCAGTTACGTGACAGGGTATTCAAATGAGCAGTTCTTC. This codes for CASSYVTGYSNEQFF. The V gene is TRBV6-2 or TRBV6-3, the J gene TRBJ2-1; 7 bases match TRBD1. There are 15 residues in the CDR3. Looked up from germline, CDR1 is MNHEY and CDR2 is SVGEGT. J lost 7 bases, V lost 2 bases, and 8 bases had no gene match.

The chain couples TRBV19 to TRBJ1-1, with no clear D. Germline-derived CDR1 and CDR2 are LNHDA and SQIVND (reference sequence). Trimming took 3 bases from V and 4 from J, leaving 15 bases between them. The CDR3 has 15 residues. As DNA, the CDR3 is TGTGCCAGTAGTATGATCGGGGAGGAGGGCACTGAAGCTTTCTTT. Translating gives CASSMIGEEGTEAFF.